Presented here are 17 T cell receptor beta chains from one specimen sequenced in a study of cytomegalovirus exposure and HLA in healthy donors. The PCR ran on 60 Vbeta and 13 Jbeta primers. Method: immunoSEQ multiplex PCR; TCRdb's copy keeps in-frame clones and lacks some. The sample shows some 130,000 clones, more than 75% of them seen only once. Sequenced input: PBMCs. The receptors originated from a man aged 30 to 45 in good health and CMV-seronegative.

V gene TRBV6-1 combines with J gene TRBJ2-4; D is undetermined. CDR3 length: 12 residues. Trimming took off 8 bases at V and 0 bases at J, with 5 bases between the two ends. The germline CDR1 and CDR2 sequences are MNHNS and SASEGT. The CDR3 loop reads CASGIAKNIQYF. The CDR3 nucleotides are TGTGCCAGCGGCATAGCCAAAAACATTCAGTACTTC.

The rearrangement joins TRBV5-1 to TRBJ2-5, with D uncertain. V shed 1 base and J shed 5 bases, with 12 bases lying between them. The CDR3 contains 14 residues. CDR1 is SGHRS, CDR2 YFSETQ, per germline. DNA for the CDR3: TGCGCCAGCAGCTTGCGAGACGGCGGCGAGACCCAGTACTTC. It translates to CASSLRDGGETQYF. The full variable domain, with the rest looked up from reference TRBV5-1 and TRBJ2-5, is KAGVTQTPRYLIKTRGQQVTLSCSPISGHRSVSWYQQTPGQGLQFLFEYFSETQRNKGNFPGRFSGRQFSNSRSEMNVSTLELGDSALYLCASSLRDGGETQYFGPGTRLLVL.

The chain has TRBV5-6 and TRBJ2-7; 9 bases fit TRBD1. Trimming took 4 bases from V and 1 from J; bases not matched to a gene: 6. CDR3 length: 15 residues. Germline V CDR1 and CDR2: SGHDT, YYEEEE. CDR3 protein: CASSGDRDMSYEQYF. In DNA, the CDR3 is TGTGCCAGCAGCGGGGACAGGGACATGTCCTACGAGCAGTACTTC.

This clone has more than one count but fewer than ten. The chain carries TRBV5-5 and TRBJ2-3, with a tentative D call TRBD2 (5 bases). The CDR3 covers 13 residues. V dropped 4 bases and J dropped 4 bases, with 10 bases sitting between them. From germline, CDR1 is SGHKS and CDR2 YYEKEE (reference sequence). CDR3 DNA sequence: TGTGCCAGCAGCGTCATCGGGGCAGATACGCAGTATTTT. Encoded protein: CASSVIGADTQYF.

This clone has more than one count but fewer than ten. The chain links TRBV6-4 to TRBJ1-2; TRBD1 aligns across 8 bases. This CDR3 has 15 residues. Trimming cost V 6 bases and J 4 bases; bases outside gene matches: 10. Looked up from germline, CDR1 is MRHNA and CDR2 is SNTAGT. The CDR3 spells CASRPTPGGGYGYTF. CDR3 nucleotides: TGTGCCAGCAGACCGACCCCAGGGGGCGGCTATGGCTACACCTTC.

V is TRBV11-2 and J is TRBJ2-7, with TRBD2 matching 12 bases. Germline assignment: CDR1 SGHAT and CDR2 FQNNGV. Trimming at V came to 0 bases and at J to 7 bases, leaving 7 bases not matched to a gene. CDR3 length: 16 amino acids. The CDR3 sequence: CASSLERTSGIGEQYF. The CDR3 DNA reads as TGTGCCAGCAGCTTAGAGCGGACTAGCGGGATTGGTGAGCAGTACTTC. The full variable domain, completed using reference TRBV11-2 and TRBJ2-7, is EAGVAQSPRYKIIEKRQSVAFWCNPISGHATLYWYQQILGQGPKLLIQFQNNGVVDDSQLPKDRFSAERLKGVDSTLKIQPAKLEDSAVYLCASSLERTSGIGEQYFGPGTRLTVT.

Written as DNA, the CDR3 is TGTGCCAGCACCCACGGGGGGGACTATGGCTACACCTTC. Residues: CASTHGGDYGYTF. The chain uses TRBV28 and TRBJ1-2; D possibly corresponds to TRBD1 (5 bases). CDR1 and CDR2 (germline): MDHEN, SYDVKM. Trimming removed 7 bases from V and 3 bases from J, with 12 bases in between. CDR3 length equals 13 residues.

This chain connects TRBV25-1 to TRBJ2-5; D unclear. The CDR3 consists of 15 residues. From germline, CDR1 is MGHDK and CDR2 SYGVNS. Trimming stripped 0 bases from V and 0 bases from J, with 8 bases between. The CDR3 DNA reads TGTGCCAGCAGTGAATATTCCGCGTACCAAGAGACCCAGTACTTC. This encodes CASSEYSAYQETQYF.

The chain is built from TRBV7-9 and TRBJ1-5, with TRBD1 matching over 9 bases. CDR3 length: 14 residues. V lost 1 base, J lost 7 bases, and 2 bases stayed unmatched. Germline CDR1 and CDR2: SEHNR and FQNEAQ (reference sequence). CDR3 sequence reads: CASSLGDRAQPQHF. The CDR3 DNA follows: TGTGCCAGCAGCTTAGGGGACAGGGCGCAGCCCCAGCATTTT.

The chain joins TRBV27 to TRBJ2-3; 7 bases are a match to TRBD2. The CDR3 loop spans 16 amino acids. The junction had 9 bases not matched to a gene; V was cut back by 4 bases and J by 2 bases. CDR1 is MNHEY and CDR2 is SMNVEV in the germline V gene (reference sequence). The CDR3 nucleotides read TGTGCCAGCAGTTCCGTGGGAGGGACTCCCACAGATACGCAGTATTTT. It codes for CASSSVGGTPTDTQYF.

The chain carries TRBV14 and TRBJ2-3, with 9 bases fitting TRBD1. V was pared by 2 bases and J by 7 bases, with 10 bases of the junction left unmatched. CDR3 length equals 16 residues. Germline CDR1 and CDR2: SGHDN and FVKESK. CDR3 nucleotide sequence: TGTGCCAGCAGCCAACTGGGCGGGGACAGGGCAAATACGCAGTATTTT. Protein: CASSQLGGDRANTQYF.

Here the CDR3 reads CAWSLGGNRPYGYTF. The CDR3 DNA reads TGTGCCTGGAGTTTAGGTGGGAACAGGCCCTATGGCTACACCTTC. The rearrangement uses TRBV30 and TRBJ1-2; a possible D gene is TRBD1 (5 bases). The germline V and J ends were trimmed by 2 bases and 4 bases, with 17 bases remaining between them. Germline V gives CDR1 GTSNPN, CDR2 SVGIG (reference sequence). The CDR3 is made up of 15 amino acids.

The chain combines TRBV4-3 with TRBJ2-3, with TRBD2 matching over 9 bases. Looked up from germline, CDR1 is LGHNA and CDR2 is YSLEER. The CDR3 totals 17 residues. V was pared by 5 bases and J by 6 bases, with 15 bases of the junction left unmatched. Written as DNA, the CDR3 is TGCGCCAGCAGCGGACCTTCGGGCGGGAGGGCCTTGGATACGCAGTATTTT. Its protein product is CASSGPSGGRALDTQYF.

The chain is built from TRBV5-1 and TRBJ2-3, with no clear D. The V end was cut by 1 base, the J end by 3 bases, with 12 bases between. The germline V gene has CDR1 SGHRS and CDR2 YFSETQ. The CDR3 has 15 amino acids. The CDR3 nucleotides are TGCGCCAGCAGCTTGAACCGGGTTGGGACAGATACGCAGTATTTT. This translates into CASSLNRVGTDTQYF.

This chain uses TRBV28 with TRBJ1-2, with D maybe TRBD1 (5 bases). CDR3 size: 13 residues. Trimming left V 2 bases short and J 7 bases short, with 11 bases between. The V gene's germline CDR1 is MDHEN and CDR2 SYDVKM. The CDR3, as DNA: TGTGCCAGCAGTTTACCGGGGGAGGTTGGCTACACCTTC. Translation gives CASSLPGEVGYTF.

The chain combines TRBV7-2 with TRBJ2-3, with 7 bases aligning to TRBD2. Losses at the gene ends were 5 bases for V and 8 bases for J; bases not matched to a gene: 22. This CDR3 region has 18 residues. CDR1 is SGHTA and CDR2 is FQGNSA in the germline V gene. CDR3 in amino acids: CASSRYVSAGRGVGTQYF. The CDR3 DNA reads as TGTGCCAGCAGCCGATATGTGTCAGCGGGACGCGGGGTGGGTACGCAGTATTTT.

This rearrangement joins TRBV7-2 to TRBJ1-1; D remains unclear. Trimming pared 5 bases from V and 7 bases from J, leaving 11 bases between. Germline V lookup: CDR1 SGHTA, CDR2 FQGNSA. This CDR3 has 12 residues. Here the CDR3 reads CASSGTGIEAFF. DNA of the CDR3: TGTGCCAGCAGCGGCACGGGAATTGAAGCTTTCTTT.